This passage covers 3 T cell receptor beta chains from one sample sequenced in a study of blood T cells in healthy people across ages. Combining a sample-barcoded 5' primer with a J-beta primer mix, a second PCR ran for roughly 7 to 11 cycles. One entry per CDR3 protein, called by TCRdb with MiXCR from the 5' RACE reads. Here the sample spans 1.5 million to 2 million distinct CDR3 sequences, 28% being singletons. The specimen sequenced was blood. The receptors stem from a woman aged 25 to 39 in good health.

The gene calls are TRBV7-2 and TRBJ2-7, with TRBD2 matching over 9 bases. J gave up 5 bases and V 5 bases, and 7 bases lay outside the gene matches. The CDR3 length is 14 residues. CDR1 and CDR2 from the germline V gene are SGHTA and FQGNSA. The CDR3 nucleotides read TGTGCCAGCAGCCGAGCGGGGGGTGGGAACGAGCAGTACTTC. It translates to CASSRAGGGNEQYF.

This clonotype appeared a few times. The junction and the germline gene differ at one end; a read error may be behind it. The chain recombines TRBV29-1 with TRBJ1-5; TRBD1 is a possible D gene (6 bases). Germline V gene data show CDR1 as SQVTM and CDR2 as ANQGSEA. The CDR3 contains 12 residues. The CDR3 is CSVATGNQSQHF. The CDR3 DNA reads TGCAGCGTTGCTACAGGGAATCAGTCCCAGCATTTT.

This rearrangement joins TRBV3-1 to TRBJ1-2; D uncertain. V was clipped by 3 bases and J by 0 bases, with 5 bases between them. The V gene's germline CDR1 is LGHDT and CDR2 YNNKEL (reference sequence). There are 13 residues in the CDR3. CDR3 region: CASSQDPNYGYTF. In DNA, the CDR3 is TGTGCCAGCAGCCAGGATCCTAACTATGGCTACACCTTC.